This TCR beta chain was obtained from a study of tumor-infiltrating T cells and Merkel cell polyomavirus (dated 2017 in TCRdb). Looking at the study overall: The study examined CD8+ T cells specific for the Merkel cell polyomavirus KLL epitope in Merkel cell carcinoma patients. Most whole-tumor samples were obtained as 25-micron curls cut from formalin-fixed, paraffin-embedded tissue blocks. In 15 or so samples, TRB sequencing was done on KLL-tetramer-sorted cells from blood or tumor-infiltrating lymphocytes, along with 12 matched whole-tumor samples. Across the study, one tumor sample was a frozen nodal tumor digest and one was a flash-frozen core biopsy of a metastasis. The therapies patients received were varied and non-standardized, including chemotherapy, radiation and immunotherapies. Patients presented at varying disease stages and were followed for a median of roughly 2.5 years, with a range of 1. The paper as a whole reports these results and caveats: KLL-specific TRB repertoires were diverse and largely private, with only one public clonotype among about 430 unique sequences, shared by two patients. Only a single viral epitope was studied, so T cells against other Merkel cell polyomavirus epitopes were not captured. One limitation of the study is the small sample size (n of about 12 patients). More unique KLL-specific clonotypes in tumors (about 5-120 vs 0-3) was associated with a significant MCC-specific survival advantage (P = 0.0051). A higher intratumoral fraction of KLL-specific T cells (roughly 1.8-18% versus roughly 0-0.15%) was associated with significantly improved MCC-specific survival.

Worth noting for this clone: Its antigen target is currently unknown. Nothing much larger sits one base from this clone, and base qualities are not available.

Libraries were built with the immunoSEQ multiplex PCR assay. Genomic DNA extraction, TRB sequencing and normalization were carried out by Adaptive Biotechnologies (Seattle, WA). In the paper's pipeline: Clonality was calculated as one minus the Shannon entropy of productive TRB sequences, normalized by log2 of unique productive sequences. KLL-specific clonotypes in tumors were identified by matching TCRbeta CDR3 amino acid sequences with those from each patient's tetramer-sorted sample. TCRdb obtained this table from immuneACCESS and retained in-frame rearrangements with V and J assigned. These tables miss some clones; where compared with another copy, unresolved V genes account for less than half of the shortfall, and the remainder is unexplained. V and J calls and clone size are copied from that table; D and trimming were computed from the DNA. The sample yields 20,000 to 30,000 clones; around 90% were counted once. The ten largest clonotypes hold about 2.9% of the sample.

There are 14 amino acids in the CDR3, from cysteine to phenylalanine inclusive. The only DNA kept is the CDR3, 42 bases in frame from the first base. For CDR1 and CDR2, the germline V gene (reference sequence) lists MNHEY and SMNVEV. V ends up 5 bases short and J 0 bases short, with an unmatched junction base count of 2. All patients' tumors stained robustly positive for Merkel cell polyomavirus Large T antigen by immunohistochemistry. The study included approximately 13 Merkel cell carcinoma patients who had robust KLL-tetramer+ populations, above 0.04% of CD8+ T cells, in blood and/or cultured TIL. All patients were identified as Caucasian, and a median age of approximately 60 years (range roughly 50 to 77 years) was recorded. Lymph node tumors were analyzed for patients with unknown primaries who presented with nodal disease, or when there was not enough primary tissue.

The rearrangement joined TRBV27 to TRBJ2-7; 9 middle bases align to TRBD1. The clonotype originates from a man aged 45-65 years with Merkel cell carcinoma. The sequenced material came from lymph node tissue. The DNA is TGTGCCAGCAGTCCGACAGGGGGCTCCTACGAGCAGTACTTC. This codes for CASSPTGGSYEQYF.